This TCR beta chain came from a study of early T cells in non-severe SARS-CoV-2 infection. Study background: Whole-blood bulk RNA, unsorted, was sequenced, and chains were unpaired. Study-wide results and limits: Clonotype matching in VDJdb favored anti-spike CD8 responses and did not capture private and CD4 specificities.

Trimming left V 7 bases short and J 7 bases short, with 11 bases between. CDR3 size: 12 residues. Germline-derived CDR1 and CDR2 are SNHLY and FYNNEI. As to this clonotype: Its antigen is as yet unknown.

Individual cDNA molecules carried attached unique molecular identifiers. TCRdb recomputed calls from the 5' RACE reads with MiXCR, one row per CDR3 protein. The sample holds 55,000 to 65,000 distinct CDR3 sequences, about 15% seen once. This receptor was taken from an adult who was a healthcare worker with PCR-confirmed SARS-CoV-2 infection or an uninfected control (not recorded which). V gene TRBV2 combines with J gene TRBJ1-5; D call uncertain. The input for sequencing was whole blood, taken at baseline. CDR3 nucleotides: TGTGCCAGCAAAAACGAATTACAGCCCCAGCATTTT. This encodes CASKNELQPQHF.